Listed here is a single TCR beta chain. Its cognate antigen is unknown. The repertoire was sequenced with immunoSEQ multiplex PCR; TCRdb's copy has only in-frame clones and lacks some. The data show roughly 200,000 clones, with approximately 90% seen just once and over 1.5% held by the top ten. These data belong to a study of T cell responses to AZD1222 COVID-19 vaccine. Points from the study as a whole: Two AZD1222 administrations were followed by greater Spike-specific TCR breadth and depth.

V lost 4 bases to trimming and J lost 3 bases, with 18 bases between them. This CDR3 contains 16 residues. The germline V gene has CDR1 SGHTS and CDR2 YDEGEE. The TCR was taken from an adult who received the AZD1222 COVID-19 vaccine. Sequencing was performed on peripheral blood, taken 28 days after the second AZD1222 dose. This rearrangement joins TRBV5-8 to TRBJ2-3; tentative D call: TRBD1 (6 bases). Written as DNA, the CDR3 is TGTGCCAGCAGCGGGGGACACCTACAAGAGACAGATACGCAGTATTTT. It translates to CASSGGHLQETDTQYF.